A single sample gave rise to the 18 T cell receptor beta chains below, sequenced in a study of blood T cell repertoires in COVID-19. The repertoire was sequenced with immunoSEQ multiplex PCR; TCRdb's copy has only in-frame clones and lacks some. The table includes roughly 130,000 clones, about 76% detected once. Sequences were obtained from peripheral blood. These receptors were obtained from a woman aged 70-85 years with COVID-19, enrolled during active disease.

J is TRBJ2-5 and V is TRBV19; TRBD1 agrees at 7 bases. CDR3 length: 15 amino acids. V lost 3 bases to trimming and J lost 4 bases; unmatched junction nucleotides: 8. Germline V gene lookup returns CDR1 LNHDA and CDR2 SQIVND (reference sequence). As DNA, the CDR3 is TGTGCCAGTAGTATGAGGGGGCTTTGGGTAGAGACCCAGTACTTC. Translating gives CASSMRGLWVETQYF.

This clone showed up just a few times. The rearrangement joins TRBV18 to TRBJ1-1; unclear D gene. Germline-derived CDR1 and CDR2 are KGHSH and LQKENI. V was trimmed by 6 bases and J by 7 bases, leaving 18 bases between them. This CDR3 is 14 amino acids long. DNA for the CDR3: TGTGCCAGCTCCCCCGCTGAATGGTGGAGTGAAGCTTTCTTT. This gives the protein CASSPAEWWSEAFF.

The chain uses TRBV5-4 and TRBJ2-7; TRBD1 aligns across 8 bases. The germline V gene encodes CDR1 SGHNT and CDR2 YYREEE (reference sequence). This CDR3 contains 15 residues. J lost 0 bases, V lost 4 bases, and 6 bases had no gene match. This CDR3 is CASSPRTGSSYEQYF. The CDR3 DNA is TGTGCCAGCAGCCCCCGGACAGGGAGCTCCTACGAGCAGTACTTC. The complete variable domain, with remaining parts taken from reference TRBV5-4 and TRBJ2-7, reads ETGVTQSPTHLIKTRGQQVTLRCSSQSGHNTVSWYQQALGQGPQFIFQYYREEENGRGNFPPRFSGLQFPNYSSELNVNALELDDSALYLCASSPRTGSSYEQYFGPGTRLTVT.

The chain carries TRBV3-1 (or the pseudogene TRBV3-2) and TRBJ2-5; the match to TRBD1 covers 12 bases. Germline CDR1 LGHDT, CDR2 YNNKEL (reference sequence). Trimming at V came to 2 bases and at J to 5 bases, leaving 6 bases not matched to a gene. This CDR3 contains 16 residues. This CDR3 reads CASSQPGQGAHETQYF. DNA for the CDR3: TGTGCCAGCAGCCAACCGGGACAGGGGGCACACGAGACCCAGTACTTC.

V usage is TRBV28 and J usage is TRBJ2-5; D is perhaps TRBD2 (5 bases). Trimming removed 6 bases at V and 5 bases at J, with 16 bases between. From germline, CDR1 is MDHEN and CDR2 SYDVKM. The CDR3 contains 14 residues. CDR3 loop: CASSRWAGGETQYF. In DNA form, the CDR3 reads TGTGCCAGCAGCCGATGGGCAGGAGGCGAGACCCAGTACTTC.

This sequence joins TRBV9 and TRBJ2-1; TRBD2 matches 9 bases. This CDR3 region has 16 residues. With V trimmed by 0 bases and J by 8 bases, 9 bases remained unmatched. CDR1 is SGDLS, CDR2 YYNGEE, per germline. The DNA for the CDR3 is TGTGCCAGCAGCGTAGCATCTGGCGGGGGGGCCTATGAGCAGTTCTTC. It codes for CASSVASGGGAYEQFF.

The chain combines TRBV6-5 with TRBJ2-7, with D possibly TRBD2 on 7 matching bases. The CDR3 has 13 residues. Trimming shortened V by 9 bases and J by 1 base, and 13 bases separated the two germline ends. From germline, CDR1 is MNHEY and CDR2 SVGAGI. CDR3 in amino acids: CASKGGVSYEQYF. Here the CDR3 DNA reads TGTGCCAGTAAGGGGGGGGTATCCTACGAGCAGTACTTC.

The chain recombines TRBV5-4 with TRBJ2-1; 8 bases line up with TRBD1. The germline CDR1 and CDR2 sequences are SGHNT and YYREEE (reference sequence). The CDR3 spans 16 residues. The V and J ends lost 2 bases and 6 bases, in that order; junction bases with no gene match: 10. The chain's CDR3 is CASSLRSTGVSNEQFF. In DNA form, the CDR3 reads TGTGCCAGCAGCTTAAGGTCGACAGGGGTTAGCAATGAGCAGTTCTTC.

The rearrangement joins TRBV27 to TRBJ1-3; D perhaps matches TRBD1 (5 bases). The CDR3 runs to 14 residues. V was pared by 6 bases and J by 4 bases, with 13 bases between. Germline lookup yields CDR1 MNHEY and CDR2 SMNVEV (reference sequence). CDR3 sequence (DNA): TGTGCCAGCAGCTTAACCTCAGGGGGAAACACCATATATTTT. Translation gives CASSLTSGGNTIYF.

The chain is built from TRBV11-2 and TRBJ2-2, with a tentative D call TRBD1 (6 bases). The CDR3 is 17 amino acids. V dropped 3 bases and J dropped 0 bases, with 14 bases sitting between them. The germline gives CDR1 SGHAT, CDR2 FQNNGV. This CDR3 reads CASSFGGRGTNTGELFF. CDR3 DNA: TGTGCCAGCAGCTTTGGCGGCAGGGGCACGAACACCGGGGAGCTGTTTTTT.

The chain uses TRBV23-1 and TRBJ1-2, with D maybe TRBD1 (5 bases). TRBV23-1 is classed as an ORF, of uncertain function. CDR3 length equals 15 residues. V shed 2 bases and J shed 2 bases, with 12 bases lying between them. The CDR3 DNA is TGCGCCAGCAGTCAAGGGGCTTCACCAAACTATGGCTACACCTTC. This gives the protein CASSQGASPNYGYTF.

There are a few counts of this clone. V usage is TRBV3-1 (or the pseudogene TRBV3-2) and J usage is TRBJ1-6; D might be TRBD1 (6 bases). The CDR3 is made up of 15 amino acids. V was cut by 0 bases and J by 8 bases, with 11 bases left in between. From germline, CDR1 is LGHDT and CDR2 YNNKEL (reference sequence). CDR3 DNA sequence: TGTGCCAGCAGCCAAGACCCAGGGGTGTATTCACCCCTCCACTTT. This sequence encodes CASSQDPGVYSPLHF.

V usage is TRBV6-5 and J usage is TRBJ2-3; 8 nucleotides match TRBD2. The germline V gene encodes CDR1 MNHEY and CDR2 SVGAGI. This CDR3 has 16 amino acids. Germline trimming cut 2 bases from V and 5 bases from J; bases unmatched to any gene: 9. The CDR3, as DNA: TGTGCCAGCAGTTACCTCAAAGCGGGGGACCGAGATACGCAGTATTTT. It specifies CASSYLKAGDRDTQYF.

This clone was counted once. The chain combines TRBV20-1 with TRBJ1-1, with D unclear. Germline V gene sequence: CDR1 DFQATT, CDR2 SNEGSKA (reference sequence). Trimming took off 6 bases at V and 11 bases at J, with 16 bases between the two ends. The CDR3 runs to 11 residues. The CDR3 loop is CSASPEWNAFF. The CDR3 bases are TGCAGTGCCTCGCCGGAGTGGAACGCTTTCTTT.

The V gene is TRBV5-1, the J gene TRBJ1-3, with D possibly matching TRBD1 (6 bases). The CDR3 runs 15 residues. Trimming took off 0 bases at V and 2 bases at J, with 9 bases between the two ends. The germline CDR1 and CDR2 sequences are SGHRS and YFSETQ. The CDR3 sequence: CASSLAAGAGNTIYF. CDR3 DNA: TGCGCCAGCAGCTTGGCCGCAGGGGCTGGAAACACCATATATTTT.

V gene TRBV4-2 combines with J gene TRBJ2-5; possible D gene TRBD2, 5 bases. Trimming left V 1 base short and J 1 base short, with 16 bases between. Germline CDR1 LGHNA, CDR2 YNFKEQ. The CDR3 has 17 amino acids. CDR3: CASSQAPLGAVQETQYF. Here the CDR3 DNA reads TGTGCCAGCAGCCAAGCACCCCTAGGAGCGGTCCAAGAGACCCAGTACTTC.

The chain recombines TRBV5-4 with TRBJ2-5, with TRBD1 matching 8 bases. Germline trimming cut 4 bases from V and 3 bases from J; bases unmatched to any gene: 11. Germline loops: CDR1 SGHNT, CDR2 YYREEE (reference sequence). The CDR3 is 16 residues long. CDR3 residues: CASSALQGGMKETQYF. The CDR3 DNA reads as TGTGCCAGCAGCGCGTTACAGGGGGGAATGAAAGAGACCCAGTACTTC.

The genes are TRBV9 and TRBJ2-7; perhaps TRBD2 as D (6 bases). V dropped 0 bases and J dropped 0 bases, with 10 bases sitting between them. The germline V gene encodes CDR1 SGDLS and CDR2 YYNGEE. The CDR3 spans 15 residues. The CDR3 sequence is CASSVGTIGSYEQYF. The DNA for the CDR3 is TGTGCCAGCAGCGTAGGGACTATAGGCTCCTACGAGCAGTACTTC.